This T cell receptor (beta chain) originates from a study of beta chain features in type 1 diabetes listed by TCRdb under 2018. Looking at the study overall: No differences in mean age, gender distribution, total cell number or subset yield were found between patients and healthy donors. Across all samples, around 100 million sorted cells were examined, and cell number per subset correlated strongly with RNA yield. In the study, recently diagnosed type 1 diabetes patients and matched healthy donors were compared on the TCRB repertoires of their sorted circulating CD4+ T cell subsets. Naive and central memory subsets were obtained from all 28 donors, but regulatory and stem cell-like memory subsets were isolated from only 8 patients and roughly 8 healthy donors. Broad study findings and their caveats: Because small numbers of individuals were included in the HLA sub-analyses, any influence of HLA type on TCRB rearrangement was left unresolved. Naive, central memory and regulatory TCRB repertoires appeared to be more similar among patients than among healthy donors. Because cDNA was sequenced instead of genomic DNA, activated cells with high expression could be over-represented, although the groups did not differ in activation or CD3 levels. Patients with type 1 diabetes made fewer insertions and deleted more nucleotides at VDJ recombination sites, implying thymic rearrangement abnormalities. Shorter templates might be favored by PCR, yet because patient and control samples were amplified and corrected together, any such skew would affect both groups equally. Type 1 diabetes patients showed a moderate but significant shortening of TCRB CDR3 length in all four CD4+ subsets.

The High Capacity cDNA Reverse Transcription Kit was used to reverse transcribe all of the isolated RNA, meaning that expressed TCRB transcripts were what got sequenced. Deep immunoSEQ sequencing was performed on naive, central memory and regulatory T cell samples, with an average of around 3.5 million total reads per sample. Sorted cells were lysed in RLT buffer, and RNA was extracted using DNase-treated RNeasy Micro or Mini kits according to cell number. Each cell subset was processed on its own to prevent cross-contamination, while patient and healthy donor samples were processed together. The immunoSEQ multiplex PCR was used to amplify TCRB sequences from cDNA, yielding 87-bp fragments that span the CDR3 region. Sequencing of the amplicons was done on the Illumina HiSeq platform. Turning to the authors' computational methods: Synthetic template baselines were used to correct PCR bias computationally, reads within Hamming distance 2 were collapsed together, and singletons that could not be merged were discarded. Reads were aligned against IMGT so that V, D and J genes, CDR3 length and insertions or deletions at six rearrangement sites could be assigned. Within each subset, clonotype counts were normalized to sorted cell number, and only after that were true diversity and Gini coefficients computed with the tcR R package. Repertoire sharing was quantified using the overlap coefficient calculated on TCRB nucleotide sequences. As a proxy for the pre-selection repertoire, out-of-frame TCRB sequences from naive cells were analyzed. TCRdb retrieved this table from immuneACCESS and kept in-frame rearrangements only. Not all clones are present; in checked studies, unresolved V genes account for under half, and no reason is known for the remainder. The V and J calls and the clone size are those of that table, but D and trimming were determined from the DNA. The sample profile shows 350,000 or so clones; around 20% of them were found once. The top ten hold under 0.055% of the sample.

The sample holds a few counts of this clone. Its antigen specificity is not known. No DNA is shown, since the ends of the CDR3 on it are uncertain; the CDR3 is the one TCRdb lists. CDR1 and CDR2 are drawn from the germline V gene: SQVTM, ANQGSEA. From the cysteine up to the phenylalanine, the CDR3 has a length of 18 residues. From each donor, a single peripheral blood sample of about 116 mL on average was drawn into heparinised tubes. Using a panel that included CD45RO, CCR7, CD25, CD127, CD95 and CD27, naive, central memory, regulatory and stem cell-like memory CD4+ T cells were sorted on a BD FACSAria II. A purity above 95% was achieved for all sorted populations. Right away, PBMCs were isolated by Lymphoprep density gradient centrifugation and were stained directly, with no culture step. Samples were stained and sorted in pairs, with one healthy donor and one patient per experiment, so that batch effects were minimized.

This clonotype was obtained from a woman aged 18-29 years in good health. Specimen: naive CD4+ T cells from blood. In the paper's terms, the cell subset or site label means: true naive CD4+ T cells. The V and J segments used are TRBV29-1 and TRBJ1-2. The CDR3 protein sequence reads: CSVGRTSLATPSVRPIHF.